A single sample gave rise to the 32 T cell receptor beta chains below, sequenced in a study of T-cell reconstitution after alpha-beta-depleted transplantation in children (dated by TCRdb to 2016 to 2017). What this sample's treatment or condition label stands for: allogeneic hematopoietic cell transplantation with graft depleted of TCRalphabeta T cells and CD19 B cells. Receptor libraries were prepared by PCR. These reads were obtained on an Illumina HiSeq 2500. To normalize quantification of the TCRbeta repertoire, the TCR libraries were built with molecular barcoding that relied on unique molecular identifiers. Using fastp trimming at Q25 and MiXCR clonotype assembly, TCRdb reanalyzed the public sequencing data and kept in-frame beta chains. CDR3 protein duplicates are merged, each entry listing the most common genes and DNA. Recorded for this sample are hundreds of thousands of distinct CDR3 sequences; 10% to 15% of them occurred a single time. Of the sample, around 2.2% is held by the ten largest clones.

Sequenced here: PBMCs, mostly from graft donor cells, sampled 360 days after TCRalphabeta/CD19-depleted stem cell transplant. The source of these receptors is a male patient younger than 18 who had a stem cell transplant for acute myeloid leukemia, so the T cells may come from the graft donor.

This clonotype has just a few counts. The chain recombines TRBV28 with TRBJ1-1; D uncertain. The V gene lost 1 base and the J gene lost 0 bases, with 9 bases spanning the gap. Germline V gene sequence: CDR1 MDHEN, CDR2 SYDVKM. The CDR3 totals 15 residues. This CDR3 is CASSLFLQMNTEAFF. CDR3 nucleotides: TGTGCCAGCAGTTTATTTCTCCAGATGAACACTGAAGCTTTCTTT.

The gene calls are TRBV4-2 and TRBJ2-7, with 14 bases that match TRBD2. The trim removed 2 bases at V and 5 bases at J, leaving 8 bases unmatched. Germline V CDR1 and CDR2: LGHNA, YNFKEQ. The CDR3 sequence is 17 residues long. CDR3 loop: CASSQPLGTSGSHEQYF. The DNA of the CDR3 is TGTGCCAGCAGCCAACCCCTAGGGACTAGCGGGAGCCACGAGCAGTACTTC.

This clonotype was detected only a few times. The genes are TRBV28 and TRBJ2-2; weak D call: TRBD2 (6 bases). Between the trimmed V and J ends, which lost 2 bases and 4 bases, there was a span of 14 bases. This CDR3 is built from 16 residues. Germline loops: CDR1 MDHEN, CDR2 SYDVKM. The CDR3 DNA is TGTGCCAGCAGTTTAATCGGGCAGGGAGGCACCGGGGAGCTGTTTTTT. Amino acid sequence: CASSLIGQGGTGELFF.

Turning to this clonotype: One junction end does not reproduce the germline sequence, and a read error may be involved. CDR3 in amino acids: CASSQDWGTYPGTDAFF. CDR3 nucleotides: TGCGCCAGCAGCCAAGATTGGGGGACATACCCGGGGACTGATGCTTTCTTT. The chain employs TRBV4-3 and TRBJ1-1; D perhaps matches TRBD1 (6 bases). Germline V gene data show CDR1 as LGHNA and CDR2 as YSLEER. The CDR3 consists of 17 residues.

This clonotype appeared many times. The chain's CDR3 is CASSSPAVNTEAFF. The CDR3 DNA is TGTGCCAGCAGCTCCCCGGCGGTGAACACTGAAGCTTTCTTT. The chain links TRBV7-8 to TRBJ1-1; D is undetermined. The CDR3 has 14 residues. Germline loops: CDR1 SGHVS, CDR2 FQNEAQ. Trimming stripped 4 bases from V and 0 bases from J, with 9 bases between.

This clonotype has just a few counts. The V call is TRBV10-3, the J call TRBJ1-6, with D perhaps matching TRBD1 (6 bases). The CDR3 sequence is 15 residues long. CDR1 and CDR2 (germline): ENHRY, SYGVKD. Trimming left V 4 bases short and J 8 bases short, with 15 bases between. The CDR3 DNA follows: TGTGCCATCAGTGTGGGGGGCGGCGGGGATTCACCCCTCCACTTT. Translation gives CAISVGGGGDSPLHF.

This clonotype was seen only a few times. This chain links TRBV4-2 with TRBJ2-3; possibly TRBD1 for D (6 bases). Germline values: CDR1 LGHNA, CDR2 YNFKEQ. V was shortened by 1 base and J by 6 bases, with 20 bases between the two germline ends. The length of the CDR3 is 17 residues. CDR3 sequence reads: CASSQAQRTGTSDTQYF. The CDR3 region has the DNA TGTGCCAGCAGCCAAGCCCAAAGAACAGGGACATCCGATACGCAGTATTTT.

V and J are TRBV5-5 and TRBJ1-1; D call uncertain. The CDR3 extends over 14 amino acids. In germline, CDR1 is SGHKS, CDR2 YYEKEE (reference sequence). The germline V and J ends were trimmed by 6 bases and 1 base, with 13 bases remaining between them. CDR3 sequence reads: CASKCGRKNTEAFF. The DNA for the CDR3 is TGTGCCAGCAAATGTGGACGGAAGAACACTGAAGCTTTCTTT.

This clonotype came up many times. The chain is built from TRBV9 and TRBJ2-7, with 12 nucleotides matching TRBD2. After removal of 0 bases from V and 3 bases from J, the junction contained 1 base not matched to a gene. Germline V gene sequence: CDR1 SGDLS, CDR2 YYNGEE. This CDR3 is built from 15 residues. DNA for the CDR3: TGTGCCAGCAGCGTAGGACTAGCGGGAGACTACGAGCAGTACTTC. Translation gives CASSVGLAGDYEQYF.

In its sample, this clonotype was seen a few times. The chain couples TRBV4-3 to TRBJ2-3; 7 bases line up with TRBD1. Unmatched junction bases numbered 11, after V lost 5 bases and J lost 3 bases. Germline values: CDR1 LGHNA, CDR2 YSLEER. The CDR3 length is 16 residues. The CDR3 region is CASSDQRQGRTDTQYF. DNA of the CDR3: TGCGCCAGCAGCGACCAGCGACAGGGAAGGACAGATACGCAGTATTTT.

This clonotype appeared a few times. The genes are TRBV12-3 or TRBV12-4 and TRBJ2-7; 7 nucleotides agree with TRBD1. This CDR3 region has 16 residues. With V trimmed by 2 bases and J by 1 base, 8 bases remained unmatched. As DNA, the CDR3 is TGTGCCAGCAGTTTATCCGGGACAGTGGCATCCTACGAGCAGTACTTC. Its translation is CASSLSGTVASYEQYF.

This clonotype appeared a few times. Here the CDR3 reads CATTLKRDLLYNEQFF. The CDR3 DNA is TGTGCCACCACCCTTAAGAGGGACCTCCTTTACAATGAGCAGTTCTTC. The chain uses TRBV24-1 and TRBJ2-1, with D perhaps TRBD1 or TRBD2 (5 bases each). V dropped 8 bases and J dropped 4 bases, with 20 bases sitting between them. The length of the CDR3 is 16 residues. Germline CDR1 KGHDR, CDR2 SFDVKD.

CDR3 in amino acids: CATSDSLAATGDTQYF. CDR3 DNA: TGTGCCACCAGTGATTCTCTAGCGGCCACCGGAGATACGCAGTATTTT. The chain recombines TRBV24-1 with TRBJ2-3; 7 positions match TRBD2. The V segment lost 2 bases and the J segment 5 bases; nucleotides outside the gene matches: 9. The CDR3 extends over 16 amino acids. Per germline, CDR1 KGHDR and CDR2 SFDVKD.

This clonotype has at least ten counts. The V call is TRBV15, the J call TRBJ2-1; D call uncertain. The V end lost 0 bases, the J end lost 7 bases, and 10 bases lay between the germline ends. CDR1 and CDR2 from the germline V gene are LNHNV and YYDKDF (reference sequence). The length of the CDR3 is 14 residues. CDR3 DNA sequence: TGTGCCACCAGCAGAGATCTTTTGGGGAATGAGCAGTTCTTC. Its protein is CATSRDLLGNEQFF.

This clonotype has more than one count but fewer than ten. V usage is TRBV5-1 and J usage is TRBJ1-2, with 8 bases that match TRBD1. This CDR3 has 14 amino acids. The J segment lost 6 bases and the V segment lost 1 base, leaving 5 bases of the junction unmatched. Germline V CDR1 and CDR2: SGHRS, YFSETQ. CDR3 sequence reads: CASSLTGGGDGYTF. The CDR3 DNA sequence: TGCGCCAGCAGCTTGACAGGGGGAGGGGATGGCTACACCTTC.

This chain connects TRBV6-1 to TRBJ2-1; 14 nucleotides match TRBD2. Germline V gene data show CDR1 as MNHNS and CDR2 as SASEGT. After removal of 4 bases from V and 0 bases from J, the junction contained 11 bases not matched to a gene. This CDR3 spans 20 amino acids. Here the CDR3 DNA reads TGTGCCAGCAGTGCCGGGACTAGCGGGAGTTCTACCCGCTCCTACAATGAGCAGTTCTTC. Its protein product is CASSAGTSGSSTRSYNEQFF.

This clonotype was counted at least ten times. The rearrangement links TRBV19 to TRBJ2-1, with TRBD2 matching 7 bases. The CDR3 contains 13 residues. V gave up 3 bases and J gave up 8 bases; unmatched junction bases: 4. Per the germline V gene, CDR1 is LNHDA and CDR2 is SQIVND (reference sequence). This CDR3 reads CASSMAGVHEQFF. DNA for the CDR3: TGTGCCAGTAGTATGGCGGGGGTGCATGAGCAGTTCTTC.

This chain links TRBV28 with TRBJ2-3, with D unresolved. Germline CDR1 reads MDHEN; CDR2 reads SYDVKM. V was trimmed by 6 bases and J by 1 base, leaving 11 bases between them. The CDR3 consists of 14 residues. In DNA, the CDR3 is TGTGCCAGCAGGATCCTAGGAGGCACAGATACGCAGTATTTT. Encoded protein: CASRILGGTDTQYF.

The chain has TRBV5-1 and TRBJ2-5, with D perhaps matching TRBD1 (7 bases). This CDR3 comprises 17 residues. Trimming pared 4 bases from V and 4 bases from J, leaving 23 bases between. Germline CDR1 SGHRS, CDR2 YFSETQ. The CDR3 protein is CASSLGGGLRQGETQYF. CDR3 bases: TGCGCCAGCAGCCTCGGAGGGGGCCTCCGGCAGGGAGAGACCCAGTACTTC.

This sequence joins TRBV29-1 and TRBJ2-3, with 8 bases fitting TRBD2. This CDR3 comprises 14 residues. J was trimmed by 4 bases and V by 7 bases; bases with no gene match: 10. Germline loops: CDR1 SQVTM, CDR2 ANQGSEA. CDR3 sequence: CSAAKAGVSDTQYF. The CDR3 bases are TGCAGCGCCGCAAAAGCGGGAGTCTCAGATACGCAGTATTTT.

J is TRBJ2-7 and V is TRBV5-4; 11 bases match TRBD2. Per germline, CDR1 SGHNT and CDR2 YYREEE (reference sequence). This CDR3 has 18 amino acids. With V trimmed by 1 base and J by 3 bases, 12 bases remained unmatched. Here the CDR3 DNA reads TGTGCCAGCAGCTTGCCAGGGAGACTAGCGGGAACGGTCTACGAGCAGTACTTC. Translation gives CASSLPGRLAGTVYEQYF.

The rearrangement links TRBV6-5 to TRBJ2-6; perhaps TRBD1 as D (6 bases). Germline V gene data show CDR1 as MNHEY and CDR2 as SVGAGI. The CDR3 runs 17 residues. The V end was cut by 2 bases, the J end by 3 bases, with 14 bases between. DNA for the CDR3: TGTGCCAGCAGTTACCGGGACAACTTCGGTGGGGCCAACGTCCTGACTTTC. This sequence encodes CASSYRDNFGGANVLTF.

This chain uses TRBV29-1 with TRBJ2-4; a weak D match, TRBD1 (5 bases). V dropped 4 bases and J dropped 4 bases, with 8 bases sitting between them. Germline assignment: CDR1 SQVTM and CDR2 ANQGSEA. The CDR3 is made up of 12 amino acids. CDR3 sequence reads: CSVGQHKNIQYF. Written as DNA, the CDR3 is TGCAGCGTTGGACAGCATAAAAACATTCAGTACTTC.

The chain combines TRBV2 with TRBJ2-1; D call uncertain. V was trimmed by 7 bases and J by 1 base, leaving 20 bases between them. Per germline, CDR1 SNHLY and CDR2 FYNNEI. This CDR3 spans 17 amino acids. For the CDR3, the DNA is TGTGCCAGCAAAGGAGACGAGCTAGTGGCGTCCTACAATGAGCAGTTCTTC. Translated: CASKGDELVASYNEQFF.

This clonotype was seen a few times. This sequence joins TRBV28 and TRBJ2-1, with D perhaps matching TRBD2 (6 bases). The germline gives CDR1 MDHEN, CDR2 SYDVKM. CDR3 length equals 18 residues. Trimming stripped 1 base from V and 3 bases from J, with 19 bases between. CDR3 sequence: CASSLFATPDYSYNEQFF. The DNA for the CDR3 is TGTGCCAGCAGTTTATTCGCAACCCCGGACTACAGCTACAATGAGCAGTTCTTC.

This clonotype occurred a few times. CDR3 sequence (DNA): TGCGCCAGCAGTCAAAATCCGGAGACTAGCGGAAACACCGGGGAGCTGTTTTTT. This codes for CASSQNPETSGNTGELFF. This rearrangement joins TRBV23-1 to TRBJ2-2, with TRBD2 matching over 9 bases. TRBV23-1 is filed as an ORF, its function uncertain. The length of the CDR3 is 18 residues. Trimming removed 2 bases from V and 2 bases from J; junction bases left unmatched: 9.

The chain recombines TRBV20-1 with TRBJ2-1; 10 bases are shared with TRBD2. This CDR3 is built from 14 residues. V lost 4 bases to trimming and J lost 9 bases; unmatched junction nucleotides: 9. Per the germline V gene, CDR1 is DFQATT and CDR2 is SNEGSKA (reference sequence). CDR3 coding DNA: TGCAGTGCTAAAAGCGGGAGGGCCTTGGGTGAGCAGTTCTTC. Translation gives CSAKSGRALGEQFF.

This clonotype has ten or more counts. The V gene is TRBV4-2, the J gene TRBJ2-3; 8 bases agree with TRBD2. V lost 1 base and J lost 2; bases outside the gene matches: 14. This CDR3 contains 19 residues. Germline V gives CDR1 LGHNA, CDR2 YNFKEQ. The CDR3 coding sequence is TGTGCCAGCAGCCAAGCGCGTAGCGGGAAACTAGGGGACACAGATACGCAGTATTTT. Protein product: CASSQARSGKLGDTDTQYF.

In this sample, this clonotype turned up a few times. The chain is built from TRBV28 and TRBJ2-1; 7 bases map to TRBD2. CDR1 is MDHEN and CDR2 is SYDVKM in the germline V gene. V gave up 6 bases and J gave up 0 bases; unmatched junction bases: 8. This CDR3 has 16 amino acids. The CDR3 sequence is CASSLLAFSSYNEQFF. For the CDR3, the DNA is TGTGCCAGCAGCCTACTAGCGTTTAGCTCCTACAATGAGCAGTTCTTC.

This clonotype was observed a handful of times. The chain couples TRBV27 to TRBJ2-7; D is unclear. Germline V gives CDR1 MNHEY, CDR2 SMNVEV (reference sequence). This CDR3 is 15 amino acids long. V dropped 3 bases and J dropped 0 bases, with 12 bases sitting between them. The CDR3 spells CASSFISRASYEQYF. CDR3 bases: TGTGCCAGCAGTTTTATCAGCCGTGCCTCCTACGAGCAGTACTTC.

In this sample, this clonotype turned up many times. V usage is TRBV9 and J usage is TRBJ2-7; the D gene is possibly TRBD2 (6 bases). This CDR3 comprises 13 residues. In germline, CDR1 is SGDLS, CDR2 YYNGEE. V was shortened by 6 bases and J by 3 bases, with 13 bases between the two germline ends. CDR3 in DNA: TGTGCCAGCAACGGAGGGCACAACTACGAGCAGTACTTC. It codes for CASNGGHNYEQYF.

The V gene is TRBV29-1, the J gene TRBJ1-1, with D tentatively TRBD1 (5 bases). CDR3 length: 10 amino acids. Trimming pared 4 bases from V and 7 bases from J, leaving 7 bases between. Germline-derived CDR1 and CDR2 are SQVTM and ANQGSEA. The CDR3 DNA follows: TGCAGCGTTGGACAGTATGAAGCTTTCTTT. Translating gives CSVGQYEAFF.